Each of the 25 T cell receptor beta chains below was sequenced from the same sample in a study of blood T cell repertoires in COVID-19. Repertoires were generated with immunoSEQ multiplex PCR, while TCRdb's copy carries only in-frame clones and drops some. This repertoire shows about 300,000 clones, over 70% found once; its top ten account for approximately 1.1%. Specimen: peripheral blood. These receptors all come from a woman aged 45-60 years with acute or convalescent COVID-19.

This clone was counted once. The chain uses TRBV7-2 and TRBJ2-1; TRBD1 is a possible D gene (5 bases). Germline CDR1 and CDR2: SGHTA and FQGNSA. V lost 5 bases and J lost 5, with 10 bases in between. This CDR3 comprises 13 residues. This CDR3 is CASSTRQNNEQFF. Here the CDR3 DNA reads TGTGCCAGCAGCACCCGACAGAACAATGAGCAGTTCTTC.

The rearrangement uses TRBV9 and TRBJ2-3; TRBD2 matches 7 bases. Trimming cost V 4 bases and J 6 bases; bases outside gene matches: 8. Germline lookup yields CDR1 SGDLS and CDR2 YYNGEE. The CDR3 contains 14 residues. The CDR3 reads CASSPREGRDTQYF. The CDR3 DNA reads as TGTGCCAGCAGCCCCAGGGAGGGGAGGGATACGCAGTATTTT.

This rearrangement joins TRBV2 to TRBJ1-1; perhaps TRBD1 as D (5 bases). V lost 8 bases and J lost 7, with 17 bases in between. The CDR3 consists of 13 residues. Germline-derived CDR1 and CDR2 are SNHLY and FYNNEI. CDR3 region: CASRRGIGIEAFF. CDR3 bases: TGTGCCAGCCGCCGGGGGATAGGGATTGAAGCTTTCTTT. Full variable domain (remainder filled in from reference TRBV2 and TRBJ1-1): EPEVTQTPSHQVTQMGQEVILRCVPISNHLYFYWYRQILGQKVEFLVSFYNNEISEKSEIFDDQFSVERPDGSNFTLKIRSTKLEDSAMYFCASRRGIGIEAFFGQGTRLTVV.

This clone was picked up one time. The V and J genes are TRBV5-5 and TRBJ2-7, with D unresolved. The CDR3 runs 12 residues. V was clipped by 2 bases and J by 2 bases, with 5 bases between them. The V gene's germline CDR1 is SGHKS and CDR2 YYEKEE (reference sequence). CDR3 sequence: CASSFRTYEQYF. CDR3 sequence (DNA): TGTGCCAGCAGCTTTAGAACCTACGAGCAGTACTTC. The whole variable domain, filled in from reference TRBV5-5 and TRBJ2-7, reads DAGVTQSPTHLIKTRGQQVTLRCSPISGHKSVSWYQQVLGQGPQFIFQYYEKEERGRGNFPDRFSARQFPNYSSELNVNALLLGDSALYLCASSFRTYEQYFGPGTRLTVT.

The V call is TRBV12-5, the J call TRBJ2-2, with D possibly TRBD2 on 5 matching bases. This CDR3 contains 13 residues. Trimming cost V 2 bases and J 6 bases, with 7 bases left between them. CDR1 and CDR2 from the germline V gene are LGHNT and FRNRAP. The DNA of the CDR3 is TGTGCTAGTGGTTTGTCTAGCCCCGGGGAGCTGTTTTTT. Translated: CASGLSSPGELFF. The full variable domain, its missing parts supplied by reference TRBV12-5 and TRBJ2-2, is DARVTQTPRHKVTEMGQEVTMRCQPILGHNTVFWYRQTMMQGLELLAYFRNRAPLDDSGMPKDRFSAEMPDATLATLKIQPSEPRDSAVYFCASGLSSPGELFFGEGSRLTVL.

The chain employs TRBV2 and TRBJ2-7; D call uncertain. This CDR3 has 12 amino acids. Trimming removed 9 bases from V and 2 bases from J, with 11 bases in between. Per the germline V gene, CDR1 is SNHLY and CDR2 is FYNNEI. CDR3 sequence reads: CASMGRPYEQYF. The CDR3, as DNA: TGTGCCAGTATGGGCAGGCCCTACGAGCAGTACTTC.

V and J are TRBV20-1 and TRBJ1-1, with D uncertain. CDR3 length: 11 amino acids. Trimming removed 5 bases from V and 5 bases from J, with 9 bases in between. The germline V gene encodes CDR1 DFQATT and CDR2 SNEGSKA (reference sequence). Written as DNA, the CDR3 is TGCAGTGCTGAGGGAGAAACTGAAGCTTTCTTT. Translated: CSAEGETEAFF.

CDR3 nucleotides: TGTGCTAGTGGTTTTGCGGAGAACTATGGCTACACCTTC. It encodes CASGFAENYGYTF. The V gene is TRBV12-5, the J gene TRBJ1-2; no clear D gene. The germline V gene has CDR1 LGHNT and CDR2 FRNRAP. The CDR3 has 13 residues. V was trimmed by 3 bases and J by 2 bases, leaving 7 bases between them.

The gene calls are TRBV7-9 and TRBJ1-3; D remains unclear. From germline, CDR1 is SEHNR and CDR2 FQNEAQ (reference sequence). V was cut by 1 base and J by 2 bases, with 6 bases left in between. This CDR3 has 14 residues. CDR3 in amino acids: CASSLVQTGNTIYF. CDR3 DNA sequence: TGTGCCAGCAGCTTAGTACAAACTGGAAACACCATATATTTT.

As DNA, the CDR3 is TGTGCCAGCAGTTTACAGGGTGGATTTGGAAACACCATATATTTT. It encodes CASSLQGGFGNTIYF. The chain recombines TRBV25-1 with TRBJ1-3; D possibly corresponds to TRBD1 (6 bases). Trimming stripped 5 bases from V and 3 bases from J, with 14 bases between. Germline V gene sequence: CDR1 MGHDK, CDR2 SYGVNS. The CDR3 is made up of 15 amino acids. Variable domain in full (rest from reference TRBV25-1 and TRBJ1-3): EADIYQTPRYLVIGTGKKITLECSQTMGHDKMYWYQQDPGMELHLIHYSYGVNSTEKGDLSSESTVSRIRTEHFPLTLESARPSHTSQYLCASSLQGGFGNTIYFGEGSWLTVV.

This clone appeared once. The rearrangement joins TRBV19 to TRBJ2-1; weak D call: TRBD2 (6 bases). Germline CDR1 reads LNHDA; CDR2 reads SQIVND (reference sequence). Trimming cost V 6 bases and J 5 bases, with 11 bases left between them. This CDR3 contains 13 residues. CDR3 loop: CASSQGLNNEQFF. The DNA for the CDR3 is TGTGCCAGTAGCCAAGGACTAAACAATGAGCAGTTCTTC.

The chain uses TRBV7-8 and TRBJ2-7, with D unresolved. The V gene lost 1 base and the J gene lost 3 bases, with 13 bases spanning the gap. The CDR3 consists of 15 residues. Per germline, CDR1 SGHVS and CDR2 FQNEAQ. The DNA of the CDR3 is TGTGCCAGCAGCTTAGAGCCGGCAGGATACTACGAGCAGTACGTC. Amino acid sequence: CASSLEPAGYYEQYV.

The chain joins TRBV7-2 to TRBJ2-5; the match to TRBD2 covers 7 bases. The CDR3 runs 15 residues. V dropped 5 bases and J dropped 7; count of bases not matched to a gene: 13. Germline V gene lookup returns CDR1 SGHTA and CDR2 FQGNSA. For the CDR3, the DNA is TGTGCCAGCAGCCGCCCGGGGAGGGACTATGGGACCCAGTACTTC. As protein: CASSRPGRDYGTQYF. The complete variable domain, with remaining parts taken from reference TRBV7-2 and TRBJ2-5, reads GAGVSQSPSNKVTEKGKDVELRCDPISGHTALYWYRQSLGQGLEFLIYFQGNSAPDKSGLPSDRFSAERTGGSVSTLTIQRTQQEDSAVYLCASSRPGRDYGTQYFGPGTRLLVL.

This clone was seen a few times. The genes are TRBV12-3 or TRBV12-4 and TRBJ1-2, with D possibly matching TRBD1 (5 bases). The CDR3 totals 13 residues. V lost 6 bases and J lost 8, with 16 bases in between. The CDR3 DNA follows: TGTGCCAGCAGCCCTTATGGAGGGGTCGGCTACACCTTC. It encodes CASSPYGGVGYTF.

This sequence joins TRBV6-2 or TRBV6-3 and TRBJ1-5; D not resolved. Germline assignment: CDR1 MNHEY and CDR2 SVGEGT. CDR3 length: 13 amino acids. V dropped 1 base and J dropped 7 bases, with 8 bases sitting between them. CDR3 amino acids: CASSYLFMQPQHF. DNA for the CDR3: TGTGCCAGCAGTTACTTATTTATGCAGCCCCAGCATTTT.

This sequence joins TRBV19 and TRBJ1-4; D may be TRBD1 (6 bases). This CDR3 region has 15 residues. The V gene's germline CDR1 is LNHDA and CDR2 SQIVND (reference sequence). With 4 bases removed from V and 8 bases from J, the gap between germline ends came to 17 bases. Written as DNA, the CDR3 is TGTGCCAGTAGTAATCCTGGACAGTCGTCCGAAAAACTGTTTTTT. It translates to CASSNPGQSSEKLFF.

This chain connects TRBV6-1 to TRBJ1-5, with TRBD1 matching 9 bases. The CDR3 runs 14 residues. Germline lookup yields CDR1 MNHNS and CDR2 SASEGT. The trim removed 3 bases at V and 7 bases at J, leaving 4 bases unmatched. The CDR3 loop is CASSEWTGVQPQHF. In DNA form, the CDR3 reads TGTGCCAGCAGTGAGTGGACAGGGGTACAGCCCCAGCATTTT.

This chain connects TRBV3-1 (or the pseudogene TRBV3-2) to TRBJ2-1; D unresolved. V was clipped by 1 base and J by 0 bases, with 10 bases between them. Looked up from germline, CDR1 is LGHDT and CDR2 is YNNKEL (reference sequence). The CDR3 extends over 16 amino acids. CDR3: CASSQAWSRSYNEQFF. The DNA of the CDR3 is TGTGCCAGCAGCCAAGCTTGGAGTCGCTCCTACAATGAGCAGTTCTTC.

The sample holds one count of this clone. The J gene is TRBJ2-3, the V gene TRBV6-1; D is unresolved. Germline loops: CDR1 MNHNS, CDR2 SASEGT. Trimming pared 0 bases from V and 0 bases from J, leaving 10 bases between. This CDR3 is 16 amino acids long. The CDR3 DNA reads TGTGCCAGCAGTGAAGCGACTCTTCTCAGCACAGATACGCAGTATTTT. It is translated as CASSEATLLSTDTQYF.

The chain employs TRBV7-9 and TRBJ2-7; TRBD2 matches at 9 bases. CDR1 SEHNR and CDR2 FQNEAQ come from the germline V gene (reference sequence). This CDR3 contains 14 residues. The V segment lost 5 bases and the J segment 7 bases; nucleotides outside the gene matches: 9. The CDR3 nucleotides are TGTGCCAGCAGCCCGCGGGAGGGGGCTCAAGAGCAGTACGTC. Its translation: CASSPREGAQEQYV.

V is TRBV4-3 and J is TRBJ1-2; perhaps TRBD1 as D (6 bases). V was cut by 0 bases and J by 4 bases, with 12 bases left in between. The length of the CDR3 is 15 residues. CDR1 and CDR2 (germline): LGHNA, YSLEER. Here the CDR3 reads CASSQDRGGSYGYTF. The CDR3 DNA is TGCGCCAGCAGCCAAGATCGGGGGGGCAGCTATGGCTACACCTTC.

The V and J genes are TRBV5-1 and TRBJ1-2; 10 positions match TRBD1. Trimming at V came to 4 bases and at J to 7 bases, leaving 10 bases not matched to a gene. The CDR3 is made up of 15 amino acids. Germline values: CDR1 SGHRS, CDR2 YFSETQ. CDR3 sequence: CASSQETGGRSGYTF. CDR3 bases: TGCGCCAGCAGCCAAGAGACAGGGGGCCGATCTGGCTACACCTTC.

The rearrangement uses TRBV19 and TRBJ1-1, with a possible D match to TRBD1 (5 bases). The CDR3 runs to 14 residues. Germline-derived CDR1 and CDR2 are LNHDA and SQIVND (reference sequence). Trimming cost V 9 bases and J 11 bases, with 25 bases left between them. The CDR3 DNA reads TGTGCCAGCTTCTCCGGGGGATTGAGTAAAGATGCTTTCTTT. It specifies CASFSGGLSKDAFF.

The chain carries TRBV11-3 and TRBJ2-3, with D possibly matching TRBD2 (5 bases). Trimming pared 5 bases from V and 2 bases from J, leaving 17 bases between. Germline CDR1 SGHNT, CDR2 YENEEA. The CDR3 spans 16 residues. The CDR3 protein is CASSPSVGVVTDTQYF. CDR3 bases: TGTGCCAGCAGCCCCAGTGTGGGAGTAGTCACAGATACGCAGTATTTT.

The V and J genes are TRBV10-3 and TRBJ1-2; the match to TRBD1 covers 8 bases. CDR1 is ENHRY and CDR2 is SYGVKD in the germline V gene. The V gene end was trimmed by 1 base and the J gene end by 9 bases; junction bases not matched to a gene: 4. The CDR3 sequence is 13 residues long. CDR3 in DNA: TGTGCCATCAGTGAGTTCACAGGGGGAAGCTACACCTTC. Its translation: CAISEFTGGSYTF.